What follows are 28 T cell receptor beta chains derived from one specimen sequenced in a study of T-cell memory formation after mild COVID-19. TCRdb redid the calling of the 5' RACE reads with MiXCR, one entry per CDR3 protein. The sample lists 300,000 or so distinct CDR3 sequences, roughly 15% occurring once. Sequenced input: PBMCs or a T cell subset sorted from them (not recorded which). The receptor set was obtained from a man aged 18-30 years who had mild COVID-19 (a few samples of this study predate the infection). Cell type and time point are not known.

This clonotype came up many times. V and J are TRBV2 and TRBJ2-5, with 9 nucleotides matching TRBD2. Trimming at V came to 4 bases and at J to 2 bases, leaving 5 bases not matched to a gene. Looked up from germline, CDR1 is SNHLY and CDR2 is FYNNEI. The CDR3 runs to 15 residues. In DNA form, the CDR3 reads TGTGCCAGCAGTGGGGGTAGCGGGGGACAAGAGACCCAGTACTTC. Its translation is CASSGGSGGQETQYF.

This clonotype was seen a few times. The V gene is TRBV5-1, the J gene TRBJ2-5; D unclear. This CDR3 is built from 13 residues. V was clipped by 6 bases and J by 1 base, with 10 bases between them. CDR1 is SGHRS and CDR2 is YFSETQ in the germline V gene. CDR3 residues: CASKATFQETQYF. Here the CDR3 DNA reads TGCGCCAGCAAGGCGACGTTCCAAGAGACCCAGTACTTC.

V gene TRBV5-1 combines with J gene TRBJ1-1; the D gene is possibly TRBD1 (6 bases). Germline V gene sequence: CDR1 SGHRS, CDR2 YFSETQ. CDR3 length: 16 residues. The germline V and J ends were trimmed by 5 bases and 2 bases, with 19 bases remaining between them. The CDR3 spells CASRPTRDTINTEAFF. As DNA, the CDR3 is TGCGCCAGCAGACCAACCCGGGACACCATTAACACTGAAGCTTTCTTT.

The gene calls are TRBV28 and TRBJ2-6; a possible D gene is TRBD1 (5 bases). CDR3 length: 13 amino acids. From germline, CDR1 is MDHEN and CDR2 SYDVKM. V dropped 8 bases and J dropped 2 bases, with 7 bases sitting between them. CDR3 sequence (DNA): TGTGCCAGCCAGGGCCCTGGGGCCAACGTCCTGACTTTC. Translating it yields CASQGPGANVLTF.

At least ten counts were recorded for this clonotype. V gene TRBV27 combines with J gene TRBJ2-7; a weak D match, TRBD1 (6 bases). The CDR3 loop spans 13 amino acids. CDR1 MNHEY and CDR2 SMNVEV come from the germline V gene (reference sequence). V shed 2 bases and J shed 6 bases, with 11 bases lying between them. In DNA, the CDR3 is TGTGCCAGCAGTTTAAATTTCAGGGGCGAGCAGTACTTC. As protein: CASSLNFRGEQYF.

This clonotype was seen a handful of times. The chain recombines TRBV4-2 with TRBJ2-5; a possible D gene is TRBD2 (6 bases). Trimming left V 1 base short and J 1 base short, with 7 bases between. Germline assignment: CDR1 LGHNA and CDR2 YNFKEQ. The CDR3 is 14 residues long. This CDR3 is CASSQAGVQETQYF. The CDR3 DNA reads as TGTGCCAGCAGCCAAGCGGGGGTCCAAGAGACCCAGTACTTC.

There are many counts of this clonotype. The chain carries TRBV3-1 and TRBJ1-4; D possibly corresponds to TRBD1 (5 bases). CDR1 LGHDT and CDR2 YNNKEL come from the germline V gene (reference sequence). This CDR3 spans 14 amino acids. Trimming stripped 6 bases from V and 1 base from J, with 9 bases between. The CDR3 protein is CASSPGRTNEKLFF. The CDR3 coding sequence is TGTGCCAGCAGTCCAGGGAGAACTAATGAAAAACTGTTTTTT.

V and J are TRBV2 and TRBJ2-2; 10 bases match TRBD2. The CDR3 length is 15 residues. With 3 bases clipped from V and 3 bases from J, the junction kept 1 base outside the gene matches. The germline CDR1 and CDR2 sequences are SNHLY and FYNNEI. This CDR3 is CASSETSGYTGELFF. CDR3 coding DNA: TGTGCCAGCAGTGAGACTAGCGGGTACACCGGGGAGCTGTTTTTT.

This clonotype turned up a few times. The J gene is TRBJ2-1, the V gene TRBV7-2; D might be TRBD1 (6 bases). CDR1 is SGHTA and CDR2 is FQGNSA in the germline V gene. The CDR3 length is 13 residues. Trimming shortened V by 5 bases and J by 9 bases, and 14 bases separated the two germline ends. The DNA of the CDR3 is TGTGCCAGCAGCCAAGACAGGACCGGTGAGCAGTTCTTC. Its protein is CASSQDRTGEQFF.

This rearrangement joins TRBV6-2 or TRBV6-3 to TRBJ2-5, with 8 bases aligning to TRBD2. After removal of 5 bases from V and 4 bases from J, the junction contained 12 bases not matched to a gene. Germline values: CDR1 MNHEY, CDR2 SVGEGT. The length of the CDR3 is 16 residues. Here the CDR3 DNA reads TGTGCCAGCAGTCGAATAATAGCGGGGTGGGGAGAGACCCAGTACTTC. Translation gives CASSRIIAGWGETQYF.

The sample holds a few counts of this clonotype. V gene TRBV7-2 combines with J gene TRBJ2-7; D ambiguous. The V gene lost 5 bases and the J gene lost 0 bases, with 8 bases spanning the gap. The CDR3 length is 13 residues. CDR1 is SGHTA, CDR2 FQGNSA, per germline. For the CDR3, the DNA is TGTGCCAGCAGCCGGACGGTCTCCTACGAGCAGTACTTC. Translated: CASSRTVSYEQYF.

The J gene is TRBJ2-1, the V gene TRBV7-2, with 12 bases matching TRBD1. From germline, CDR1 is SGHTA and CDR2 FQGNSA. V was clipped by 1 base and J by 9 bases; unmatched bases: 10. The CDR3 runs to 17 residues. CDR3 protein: CASSLGGPGQGASEQFF. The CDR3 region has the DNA TGTGCCAGCAGCTTAGGGGGCCCGGGACAGGGGGCGAGTGAGCAGTTCTTC.

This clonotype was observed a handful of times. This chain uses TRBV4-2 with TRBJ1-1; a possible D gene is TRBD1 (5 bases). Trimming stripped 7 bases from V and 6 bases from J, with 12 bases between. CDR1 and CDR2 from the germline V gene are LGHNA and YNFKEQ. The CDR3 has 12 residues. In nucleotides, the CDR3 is TGTGCCAGCACCGACTGGGGGGCTGAAGCTTTCTTT. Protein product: CASTDWGAEAFF.

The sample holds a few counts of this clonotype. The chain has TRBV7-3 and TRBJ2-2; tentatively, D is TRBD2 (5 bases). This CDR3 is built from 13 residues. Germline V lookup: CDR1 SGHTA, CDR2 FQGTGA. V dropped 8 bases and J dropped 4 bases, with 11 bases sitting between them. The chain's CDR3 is CASGVRGTGELFF. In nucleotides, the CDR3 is TGTGCCAGCGGCGTACGGGGCACCGGGGAGCTGTTTTTT.

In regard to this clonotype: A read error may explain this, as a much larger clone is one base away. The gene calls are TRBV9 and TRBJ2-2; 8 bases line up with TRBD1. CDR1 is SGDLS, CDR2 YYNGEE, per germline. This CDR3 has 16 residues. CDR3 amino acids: CDSSTRDRLNTGELFF. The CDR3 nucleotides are TGTGACAGCAGCACAAGGGACAGGCTGAACACCGGGGAGCTGTTTTTT.

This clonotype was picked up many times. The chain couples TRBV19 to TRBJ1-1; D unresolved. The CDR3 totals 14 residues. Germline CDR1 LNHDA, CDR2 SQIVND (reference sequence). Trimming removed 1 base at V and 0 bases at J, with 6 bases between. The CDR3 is CASSIGSVNTEAFF. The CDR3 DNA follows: TGTGCCAGTAGTATAGGATCAGTGAACACTGAAGCTTTCTTT.

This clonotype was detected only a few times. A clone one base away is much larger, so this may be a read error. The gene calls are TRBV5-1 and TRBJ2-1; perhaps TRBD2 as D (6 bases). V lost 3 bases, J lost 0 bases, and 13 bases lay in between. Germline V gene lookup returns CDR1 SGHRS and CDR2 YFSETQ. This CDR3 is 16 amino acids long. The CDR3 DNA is TGCGCCAGCAGCTCCGGGACTTTGAGCTCCTACAATGAGCAGTTCTTC. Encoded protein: CASSSGTLSSYNEQFF.

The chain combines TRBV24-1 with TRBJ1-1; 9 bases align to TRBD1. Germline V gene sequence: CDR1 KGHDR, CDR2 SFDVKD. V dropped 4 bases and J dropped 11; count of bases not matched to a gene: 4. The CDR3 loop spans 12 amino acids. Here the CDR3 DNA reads TGTGCCACCAGTGAGAGGACAGGGGAGGCTTTCTTT. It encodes CATSERTGEAFF.

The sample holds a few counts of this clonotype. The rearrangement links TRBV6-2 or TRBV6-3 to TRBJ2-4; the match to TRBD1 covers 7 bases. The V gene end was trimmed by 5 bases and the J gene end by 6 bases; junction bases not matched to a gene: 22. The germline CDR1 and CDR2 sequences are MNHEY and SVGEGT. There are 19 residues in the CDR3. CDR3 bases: TGTGCCAGCAGTCAATCCCCCCTGCGGACAGGAATTTCGGGAAACATTCAGTACTTC. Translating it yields CASSQSPLRTGISGNIQYF.

CDR3 sequence reads: CASSVGVSVDGYTF. The CDR3, as DNA: TGTGCCAGCAGCGTGGGGGTTTCGGTGGATGGCTACACCTTC. The V gene is TRBV9, the J gene TRBJ1-2; tentatively, D is TRBD1 (5 bases). V was shortened by 2 bases and J by 6 bases, with 14 bases between the two germline ends. The CDR3 is 14 amino acids. CDR1 is SGDLS, CDR2 YYNGEE, per germline.

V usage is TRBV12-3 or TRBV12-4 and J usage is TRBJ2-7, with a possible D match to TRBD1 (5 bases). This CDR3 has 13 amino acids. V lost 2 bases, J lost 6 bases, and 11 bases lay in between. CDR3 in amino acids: CASSLQGSSEQYV. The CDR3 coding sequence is TGTGCCAGCAGTTTACAGGGTTCCAGCGAGCAGTACGTC.

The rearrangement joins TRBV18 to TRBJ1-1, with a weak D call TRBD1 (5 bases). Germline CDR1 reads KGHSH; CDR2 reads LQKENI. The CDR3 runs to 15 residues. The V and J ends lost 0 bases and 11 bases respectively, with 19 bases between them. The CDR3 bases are TGTGCCAGCTCACCACCGGGTTCAGGGAAAAATAGGGCTTTCTTT. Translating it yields CASSPPGSGKNRAFF.

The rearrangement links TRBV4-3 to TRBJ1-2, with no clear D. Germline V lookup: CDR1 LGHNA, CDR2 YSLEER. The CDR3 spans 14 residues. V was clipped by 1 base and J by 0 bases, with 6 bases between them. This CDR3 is CASSQGGTNYGYTF. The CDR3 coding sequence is TGCGCCAGCAGCCAAGGAGGGACTAACTATGGCTACACCTTC.

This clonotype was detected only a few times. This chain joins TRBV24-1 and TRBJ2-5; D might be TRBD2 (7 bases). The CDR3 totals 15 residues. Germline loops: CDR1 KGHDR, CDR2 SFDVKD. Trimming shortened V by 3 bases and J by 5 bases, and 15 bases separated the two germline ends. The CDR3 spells CATSDPAGAGETQYF. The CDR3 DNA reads TGTGCCACCAGTGATCCTGCGGGGGCGGGGGAGACCCAGTACTTC.

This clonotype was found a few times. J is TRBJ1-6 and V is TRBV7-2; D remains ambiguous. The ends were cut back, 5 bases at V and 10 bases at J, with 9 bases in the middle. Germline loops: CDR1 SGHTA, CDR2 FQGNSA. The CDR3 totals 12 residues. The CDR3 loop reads CASSMVGSPLHF. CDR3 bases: TGTGCCAGCAGCATGGTGGGCTCACCCCTCCACTTT.

In DNA form, the CDR3 reads TGTGCCAGGCGGGACTCCCAGTACTTC. Translated: CARRDSQYF. V usage is TRBV12-3 or TRBV12-4 and J usage is TRBJ2-5; D possibly corresponds to TRBD2 (6 bases). The CDR3 length is 9 residues. Trimming removed 9 bases at V and 9 bases at J, with 8 bases between.

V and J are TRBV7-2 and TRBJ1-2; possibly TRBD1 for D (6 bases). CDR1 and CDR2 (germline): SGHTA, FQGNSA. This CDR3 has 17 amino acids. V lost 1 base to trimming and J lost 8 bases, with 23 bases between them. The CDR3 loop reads CASSLDGGQVSFRGYTF. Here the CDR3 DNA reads TGTGCCAGCAGCTTAGACGGGGGCCAGGTTTCGTTCAGGGGCTACACCTTC.

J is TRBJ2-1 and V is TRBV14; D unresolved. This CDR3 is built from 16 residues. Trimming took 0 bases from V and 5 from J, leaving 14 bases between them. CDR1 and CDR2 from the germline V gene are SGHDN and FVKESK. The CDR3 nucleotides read TGTGCCAGCAGCCAAGATTTAGCCCGGGCACACAATGAGCAGTTCTTC. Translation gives CASSQDLARAHNEQFF.